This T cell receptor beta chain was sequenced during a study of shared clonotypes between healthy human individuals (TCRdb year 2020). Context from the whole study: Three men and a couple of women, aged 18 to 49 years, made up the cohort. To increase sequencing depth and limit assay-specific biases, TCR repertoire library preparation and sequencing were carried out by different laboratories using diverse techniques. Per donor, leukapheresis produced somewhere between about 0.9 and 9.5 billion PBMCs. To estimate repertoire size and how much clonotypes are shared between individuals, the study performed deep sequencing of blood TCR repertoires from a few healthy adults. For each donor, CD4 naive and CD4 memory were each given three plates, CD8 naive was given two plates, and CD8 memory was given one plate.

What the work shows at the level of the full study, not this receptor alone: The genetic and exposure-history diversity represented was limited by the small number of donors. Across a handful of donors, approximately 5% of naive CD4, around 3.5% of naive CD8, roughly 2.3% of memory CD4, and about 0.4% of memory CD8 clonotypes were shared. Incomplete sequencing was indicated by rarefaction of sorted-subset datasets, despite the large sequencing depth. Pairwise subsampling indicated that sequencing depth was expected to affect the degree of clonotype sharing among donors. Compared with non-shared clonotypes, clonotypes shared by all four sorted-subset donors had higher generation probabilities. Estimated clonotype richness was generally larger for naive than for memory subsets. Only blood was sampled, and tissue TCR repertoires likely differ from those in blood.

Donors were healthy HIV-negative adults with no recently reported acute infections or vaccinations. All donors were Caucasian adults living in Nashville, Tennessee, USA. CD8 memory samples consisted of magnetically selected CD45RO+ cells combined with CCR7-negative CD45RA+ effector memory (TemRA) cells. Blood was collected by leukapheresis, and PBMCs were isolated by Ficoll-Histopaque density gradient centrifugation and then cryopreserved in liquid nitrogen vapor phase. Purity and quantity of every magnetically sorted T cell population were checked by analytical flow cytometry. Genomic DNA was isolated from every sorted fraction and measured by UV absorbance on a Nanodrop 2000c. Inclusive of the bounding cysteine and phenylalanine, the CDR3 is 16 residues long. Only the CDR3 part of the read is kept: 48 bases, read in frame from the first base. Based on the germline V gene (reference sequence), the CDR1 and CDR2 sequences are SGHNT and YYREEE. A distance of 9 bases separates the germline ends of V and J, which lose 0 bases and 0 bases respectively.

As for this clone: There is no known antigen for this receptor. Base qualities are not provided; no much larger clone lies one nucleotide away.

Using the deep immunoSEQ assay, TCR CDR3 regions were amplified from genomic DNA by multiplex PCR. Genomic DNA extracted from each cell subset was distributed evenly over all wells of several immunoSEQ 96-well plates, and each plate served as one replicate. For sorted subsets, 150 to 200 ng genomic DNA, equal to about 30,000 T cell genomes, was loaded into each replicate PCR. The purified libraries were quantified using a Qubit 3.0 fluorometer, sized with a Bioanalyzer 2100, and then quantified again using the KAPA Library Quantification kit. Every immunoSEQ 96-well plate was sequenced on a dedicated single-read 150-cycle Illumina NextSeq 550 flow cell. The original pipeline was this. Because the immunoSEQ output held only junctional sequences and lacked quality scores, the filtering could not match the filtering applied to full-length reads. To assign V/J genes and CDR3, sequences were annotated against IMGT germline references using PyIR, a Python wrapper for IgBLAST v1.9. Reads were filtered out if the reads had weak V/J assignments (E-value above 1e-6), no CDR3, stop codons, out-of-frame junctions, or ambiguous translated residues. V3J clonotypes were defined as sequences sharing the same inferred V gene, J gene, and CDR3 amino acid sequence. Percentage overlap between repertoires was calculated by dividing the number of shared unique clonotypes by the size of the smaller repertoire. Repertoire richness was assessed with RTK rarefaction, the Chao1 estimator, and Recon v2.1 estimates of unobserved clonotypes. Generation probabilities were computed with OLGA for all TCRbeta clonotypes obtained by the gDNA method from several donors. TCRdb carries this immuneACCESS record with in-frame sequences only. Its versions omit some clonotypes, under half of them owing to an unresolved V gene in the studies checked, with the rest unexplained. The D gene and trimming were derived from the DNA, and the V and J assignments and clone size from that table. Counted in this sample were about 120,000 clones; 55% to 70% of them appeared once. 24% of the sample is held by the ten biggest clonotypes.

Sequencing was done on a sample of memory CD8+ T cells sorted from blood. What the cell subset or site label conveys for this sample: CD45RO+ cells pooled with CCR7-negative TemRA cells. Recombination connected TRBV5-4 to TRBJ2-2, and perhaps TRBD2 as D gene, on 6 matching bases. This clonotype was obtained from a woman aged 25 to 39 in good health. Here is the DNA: TGTGCCAGCAGCTTGGGGCGGGGTACGAACACCGGGGAGCTGTTTTTT. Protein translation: CASSLGRGTNTGELFF. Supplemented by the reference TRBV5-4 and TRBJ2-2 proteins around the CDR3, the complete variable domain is ETGVTQSPTHLIKTRGQQVTLRCSSQSGHNTVSWYQQALGQGPQFIFQYYREEENGRGNFPPRFSGLQFPNYSSELNVNALELDDSALYLCASSLGRGTNTGELFFGEGSRLTVL.